This T cell receptor (beta chain) was retrieved from a study of blood T cell repertoires in COVID-19. Study overall: There were acute and convalescent COVID-19 samples, and they came from the United States, Italy and Spain. Sources were T cells, B-cell-depleted T cells, or PBMCs; the material itself was cDNA or gDNA.

The CDR3 runs to 16 residues. CDR1 and CDR2 from the germline V gene are SGHTA and FQGNSA. With 4 bases clipped from V and 1 base from J, the junction kept 4 bases outside the gene matches. This clone was recorded only once. In the study's own analysis: Reference gene primers were amplified, and this amplification served to estimate nucleated cell counts. Repertoires were generated with immunoSEQ multiplex PCR, while TCRdb's copy carries only in-frame clones and drops some. V and J calls and clone size follow that table, whereas D and trimming were derived from the DNA. The sample has about 260,000 clones; roughly nine tenths are singletons.

This clonotype was sampled from a man in his forties who had recovered from COVID-19. This chain connects TRBV7-2 to TRBJ2-2, with 9 bases lining up with TRBD1. The material sequenced was peripheral blood. The CDR3 nucleotides read TGTGCCAGCAGCTCCGGGACAGGGCGGAACACCGGGGAGCTGTTTTTT. Translating it yields CASSSGTGRNTGELFF.